These 21 T cell receptor beta chains originate from one sample sequenced in a study of blood T cell repertoires in COVID-19. Assay: immunoSEQ multiplex PCR; the TCRdb copy retains only in-frame clones and omits some. The data show 250,000 to 300,000 clones, roughly 88% seen once. The material sequenced was peripheral blood. The receptors originated from an older woman with COVID-19, enrolled during active disease.

V usage is TRBV28 and J usage is TRBJ2-3, with TRBD1 as a possible D gene (6 bases). The CDR3 contains 15 residues. V was cut by 5 bases and J by 3 bases, with 15 bases left in between. Germline V gene data show CDR1 as MDHEN and CDR2 as SYDVKM. The CDR3: CASSARLQGTDTQYF. The DNA of the CDR3 is TGTGCCAGCAGTGCCCGGCTCCAGGGGACAGATACGCAGTATTTT.

This chain joins TRBV28 and TRBJ1-6, with 7 bases lining up with TRBD1. CDR1 is MDHEN, CDR2 SYDVKM, per germline. Losses at the gene ends were 4 bases for V and 3 bases for J; bases not matched to a gene: 6. CDR3 size: 16 residues. The CDR3 DNA sequence: TGTGCCAGCAGTTCCGCTGACAGGGTCTATAATTCACCCCTCCACTTT. Its translation is CASSSADRVYNSPLHF.

The chain uses TRBV6-5 and TRBJ1-2, with 9 bases matching TRBD1. Germline V lookup: CDR1 MNHEY, CDR2 SVGAGI. This CDR3 comprises 13 residues. With 6 bases clipped from V and 5 bases from J, the junction kept 4 bases outside the gene matches. The CDR3 sequence: CASRNRGLYGYTF. CDR3 coding DNA: TGTGCCAGCAGAAACAGGGGGCTGTATGGCTACACCTTC.

The V call is TRBV24-1, the J call TRBJ1-5, with unresolved D. V gave up 5 bases and J gave up 1 base, with 8 bases separating them. The germline gives CDR1 KGHDR, CDR2 SFDVKD. CDR3 length: 14 amino acids. The CDR3 DNA sequence: TGTGCCACCAGTGTGAGTCTGAGCAATCAGCCCCAGCATTTT. Translating it yields CATSVSLSNQPQHF.

This clone was seen just once. The chain recombines TRBV30 with TRBJ1-3, with unresolved D. Per germline, CDR1 GTSNPN and CDR2 SVGIG (reference sequence). V dropped 2 bases and J dropped 4 bases, with 15 bases sitting between them. The CDR3 runs to 15 residues. The CDR3 nucleotides are TGTGCCTGGAGTCTAGATCGGGGATCGGGAAACACCATATATTTT. Translating gives CAWSLDRGSGNTIYF.

The genes are TRBV6-5 and TRBJ1-4; D is possibly TRBD1 (6 bases). The V end lost 6 bases, the J end lost 6 bases, and 14 bases lay between the germline ends. The CDR3 covers 14 residues. The germline V gene has CDR1 MNHEY and CDR2 SVGAGI. This chain's CDR3 is CASSLGQLDEKLFF. The CDR3 bases are TGTGCCAGCAGCCTTGGACAGTTAGATGAAAAACTGTTTTTT.

The chain links TRBV27 to TRBJ2-7, with D perhaps matching TRBD1 (6 bases). V lost 3 bases to trimming and J lost 2 bases, with 11 bases between them. This CDR3 contains 14 residues. Germline V gene sequence: CDR1 MNHEY, CDR2 SMNVEV (reference sequence). CDR3 in DNA: TGTGCCAGCAGTTTTATAGGGGGTACCTACGAGCAGTACTTC. The encoded protein is CASSFIGGTYEQYF.

In this sample, this clone turned up a few times. The chain links TRBV4-1 to TRBJ1-4, with no clear D. The germline CDR1 and CDR2 sequences are MGHRA and YSYEKL. This CDR3 contains 16 residues. V shed 2 bases and J shed 0 bases, with 10 bases lying between them. CDR3 sequence reads: CASSQFGEATNEKLFF. In nucleotides, the CDR3 is TGCGCCAGCAGCCAATTCGGAGAGGCAACTAATGAAAAACTGTTTTTT.

The chain has TRBV7-2 and TRBJ2-3, with 10 positions matching TRBD2. This CDR3 is 16 amino acids long. The V segment lost 4 bases and the J segment 8 bases; nucleotides outside the gene matches: 12. Germline V gene sequence: CDR1 SGHTA, CDR2 FQGNSA. The CDR3 region has the DNA TGTGCCAGCAGCTCCAAACTAGCGGGGTCACAAGGTACGCAGTATTTT. Translating it yields CASSSKLAGSQGTQYF.

The rearrangement links TRBV3-1 (or the pseudogene TRBV3-2) to TRBJ1-3, with 9 bases fitting TRBD1. The CDR3 is 16 residues long. Germline lookup yields CDR1 LGHDT and CDR2 YNNKEL (reference sequence). V gave up 4 bases and J gave up 3 bases; unmatched junction bases: 7. This chain's CDR3 is CASSLRQGEGGNTIYF. CDR3 DNA: TGTGCCAGCAGCCTCCGACAGGGGGAAGGTGGAAACACCATATATTTT.

The genes are TRBV24-1 and TRBJ1-5; possible D gene TRBD1, 5 bases. Trimming removed 6 bases from V and 2 bases from J, with 13 bases in between. The CDR3 loop spans 15 amino acids. CDR1 is KGHDR and CDR2 is SFDVKD in the germline V gene. DNA for the CDR3: TGTGCCACCAGTAGCAGGGTGAGTGGCAATCAGCCCCAGCATTTT. Translation gives CATSSRVSGNQPQHF.

This clone was seen only once. This chain links TRBV5-8 with TRBJ1-4; 9 positions agree with TRBD1. The ends lost 3 bases at V and 4 bases at J; junction bases unmatched: 4. The CDR3 runs 15 residues. Germline loops: CDR1 SGHTS, CDR2 YDEGEE. CDR3 region: CASSSRGQGNEKLFF. CDR3 DNA: TGTGCCAGCAGCTCAAGGGGACAGGGTAATGAAAAACTGTTTTTT.

The V call is TRBV5-1, the J call TRBJ1-3; 7 bases fit TRBD1. The length of the CDR3 is 17 residues. Trimming took 4 bases from V and 0 from J; bases not matched to a gene: 10. CDR1 is SGHRS, CDR2 YFSETQ, per germline. CDR3 region: CASSIQPGQTSGNTIYF. For the CDR3, the DNA is TGCGCCAGCAGCATACAACCGGGACAGACCTCTGGAAACACCATATATTTT.

V is TRBV2 and J is TRBJ2-1, with D unclear. Per the germline V gene, CDR1 is SNHLY and CDR2 is FYNNEI. This CDR3 has 16 amino acids. Trimming removed 0 bases at V and 4 bases at J, with 13 bases between. The CDR3 DNA is TGTGCCAGCAGTGAAGCTCTCGGCAGGAATTACAATGAGCAGTTCTTC. Residues: CASSEALGRNYNEQFF. The full variable domain, its missing parts supplied by reference TRBV2 and TRBJ2-1, is EPEVTQTPSHQVTQMGQEVILRCVPISNHLYFYWYRQILGQKVEFLVSFYNNEISEKSEIFDDQFSVERPDGSNFTLKIRSTKLEDSAMYFCASSEALGRNYNEQFFGPGTRLTVL.

The chain links TRBV6-2 or TRBV6-3 to TRBJ2-1; 12 bases map to TRBD2. The ends lost 5 bases at V and 5 bases at J; junction bases unmatched: 7. Germline V gives CDR1 MNHEY, CDR2 SVGEGT. The CDR3 spans 16 residues. In DNA, the CDR3 is TGTGCCAGCAGTGACGAGACTAGCGGGAGAGACAATGAGCAGTTCTTC. This sequence encodes CASSDETSGRDNEQFF.

The chain has TRBV4-2 and TRBJ2-7, with D hard to call. Germline lookup yields CDR1 LGHNA and CDR2 YNFKEQ. The CDR3 contains 15 residues. The V gene lost 0 bases and the J gene lost 2 bases, with 11 bases spanning the gap. Here the CDR3 DNA reads TGTGCCAGCAGCCAAGATCTCCAGAATCCCTACGAGCAGTACTTC. Residues: CASSQDLQNPYEQYF.

The chain links TRBV5-1 to TRBJ1-1; D call uncertain. Germline V gene data show CDR1 as SGHRS and CDR2 as YFSETQ. This CDR3 has 14 residues. V lost 0 bases and J 4 bases, leaving 10 bases between the germline ends. The CDR3 nucleotides are TGCGCCAGCAGCTTGGCCGGGGATGGCACTGAAGCTTTCTTT. It encodes CASSLAGDGTEAFF.

For the CDR3, the DNA is TGTGCCAGCCAAGACTACCTCTACGAGCAGTACTTC. Its protein is CASQDYLYEQYF. V is TRBV28 and J is TRBJ2-7; perhaps TRBD2 as D (5 bases). CDR3 length: 12 residues. Germline CDR1 MDHEN, CDR2 SYDVKM. V dropped 8 bases and J dropped 3 bases, with 11 bases sitting between them. The whole variable domain, filled in from reference TRBV28 and TRBJ2-7, reads DVKVTQSSRYLVKRTGEKVFLECVQDMDHENMFWYRQDPGLGLRLIYFSYDVKMKEKGDIPEGYSVSREKKERFSLILESASTNQTSMYLCASQDYLYEQYFGPGTRLTVT.

V and J are TRBV19 and TRBJ1-6; 10 nucleotides align to TRBD1. Losses at the gene ends were 5 bases for V and 7 bases for J; bases not matched to a gene: 17. The germline gives CDR1 LNHDA, CDR2 SQIVND (reference sequence). This CDR3 region has 19 residues. CDR3 nucleotides: TGTGCCAGTAGTCTCCACGCCGGGACAGGGGTTCGCGTCAATTCACCCCTCCACTTT. Its translation is CASSLHAGTGVRVNSPLHF.

The CDR3 is CASTPGTSDETQYF. As DNA, the CDR3 is TGTGCCAGCACCCCCGGGACTAGCGATGAGACCCAGTACTTC. This sequence joins TRBV6-2 or TRBV6-3 and TRBJ2-5; 10 nucleotides align to TRBD2. The CDR3 runs to 14 residues. Trimming at V came to 7 bases and at J to 5 bases, leaving 7 bases not matched to a gene. Germline CDR1 reads MNHEY; CDR2 reads SVGEGT.

This rearrangement joins TRBV6-6 to TRBJ2-7, with a possible D match to TRBD2 (6 bases). This CDR3 contains 14 residues. The germline CDR1 and CDR2 sequences are MNHNY and SVGAGI (reference sequence). Trimming cost V 5 bases and J 2 bases, with 13 bases left between them. CDR3 coding DNA: TGTGCCAGCAGTCACGAGGGAGGCCCCTACGAGCAGTACTTC. The encoded protein is CASSHEGGPYEQYF.